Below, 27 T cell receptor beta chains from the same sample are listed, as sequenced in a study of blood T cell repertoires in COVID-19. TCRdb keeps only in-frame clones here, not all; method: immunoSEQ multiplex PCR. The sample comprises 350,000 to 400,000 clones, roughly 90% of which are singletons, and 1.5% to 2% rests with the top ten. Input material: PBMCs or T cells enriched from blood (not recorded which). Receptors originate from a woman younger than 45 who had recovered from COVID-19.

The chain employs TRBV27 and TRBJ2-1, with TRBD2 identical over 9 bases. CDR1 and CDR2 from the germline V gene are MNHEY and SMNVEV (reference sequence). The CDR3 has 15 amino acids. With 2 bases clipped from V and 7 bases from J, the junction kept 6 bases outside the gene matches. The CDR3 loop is CASSLAGGPGNEQFF. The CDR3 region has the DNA TGTGCCAGCAGTTTAGCGGGAGGGCCGGGGAATGAGCAGTTCTTC.

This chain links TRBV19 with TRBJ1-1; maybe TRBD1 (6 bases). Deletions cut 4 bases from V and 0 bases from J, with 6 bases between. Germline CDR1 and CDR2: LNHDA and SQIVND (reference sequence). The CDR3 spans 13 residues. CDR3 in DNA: TGTGCCAGTAGTAGACAGGTGAACACTGAAGCTTTCTTT. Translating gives CASSRQVNTEAFF.

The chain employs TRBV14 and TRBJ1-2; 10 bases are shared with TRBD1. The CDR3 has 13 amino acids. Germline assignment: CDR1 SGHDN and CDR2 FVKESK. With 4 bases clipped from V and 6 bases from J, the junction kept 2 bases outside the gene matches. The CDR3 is CASSPDRGHGYTF. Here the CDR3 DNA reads TGTGCCAGCAGCCCCGACAGGGGGCATGGCTACACCTTC.

The CDR3, as DNA: TGTGCCAGCAGCTTACAGGGAATATATGGCTACACCTTC. Residues: CASSLQGIYGYTF. V and J are TRBV6-5 and TRBJ1-2; D is possibly TRBD1 (6 bases). Germline V gene sequence: CDR1 MNHEY, CDR2 SVGAGI. CDR3 size: 13 residues. The V end was cut by 6 bases, the J end by 5 bases, with 13 bases between.

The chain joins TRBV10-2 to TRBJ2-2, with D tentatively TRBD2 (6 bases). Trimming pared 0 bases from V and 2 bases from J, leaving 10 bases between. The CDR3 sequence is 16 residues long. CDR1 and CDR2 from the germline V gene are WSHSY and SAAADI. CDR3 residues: CASSESASVNTGELFF. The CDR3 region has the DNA TGCGCCAGCAGTGAGTCGGCTAGCGTTAACACCGGGGAGCTGTTTTTT.

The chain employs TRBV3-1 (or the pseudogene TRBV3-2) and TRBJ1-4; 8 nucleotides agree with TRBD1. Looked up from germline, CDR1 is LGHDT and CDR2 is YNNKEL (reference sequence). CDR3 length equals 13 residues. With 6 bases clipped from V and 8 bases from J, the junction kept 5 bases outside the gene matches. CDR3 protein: CASREDRDEKLFF. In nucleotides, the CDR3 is TGTGCCAGCAGAGAGGACAGGGACGAAAAACTGTTTTTT.

This chain's CDR3 is CAWGDRGIYNEQFF. In DNA, the CDR3 is TGTGCCTGGGGGGACAGGGGAATATACAATGAGCAGTTCTTC. The V call is TRBV30, the J call TRBJ2-1, with 10 bases identical to TRBD1. Trimming removed 5 bases from V and 4 bases from J; junction bases left unmatched: 5. The CDR3 runs 14 residues. Germline-derived CDR1 and CDR2 are GTSNPN and SVGIG (reference sequence).

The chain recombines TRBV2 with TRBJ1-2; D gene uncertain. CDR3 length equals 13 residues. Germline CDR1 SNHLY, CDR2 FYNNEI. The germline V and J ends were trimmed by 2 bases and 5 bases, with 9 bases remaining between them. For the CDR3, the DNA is TGTGCCAGCAGTGAATGGTTAGCATATGGCTACACCTTC. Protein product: CASSEWLAYGYTF.

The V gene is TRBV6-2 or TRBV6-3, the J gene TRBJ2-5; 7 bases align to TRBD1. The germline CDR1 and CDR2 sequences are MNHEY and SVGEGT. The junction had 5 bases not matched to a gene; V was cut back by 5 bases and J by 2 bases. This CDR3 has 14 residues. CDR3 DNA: TGTGCCAGCAGTAACCCGGGACAGCAAGAGACCCAGTACTTC. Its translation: CASSNPGQQETQYF.

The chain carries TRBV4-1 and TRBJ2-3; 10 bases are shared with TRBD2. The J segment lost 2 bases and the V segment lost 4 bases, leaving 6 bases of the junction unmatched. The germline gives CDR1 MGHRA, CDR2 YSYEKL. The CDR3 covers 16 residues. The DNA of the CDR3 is TGCGCCAGCAGCCCAAGGCTAGCGGGAGACACAGATACGCAGTATTTT. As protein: CASSPRLAGDTDTQYF.

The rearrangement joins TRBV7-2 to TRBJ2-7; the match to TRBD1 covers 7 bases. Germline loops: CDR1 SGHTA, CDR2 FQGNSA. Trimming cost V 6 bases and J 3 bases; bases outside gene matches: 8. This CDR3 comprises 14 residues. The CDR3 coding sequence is TGTGCCAGCAGTCGACAGGGTTTCGACTACGAGCAGTACTTC. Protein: CASSRQGFDYEQYF.

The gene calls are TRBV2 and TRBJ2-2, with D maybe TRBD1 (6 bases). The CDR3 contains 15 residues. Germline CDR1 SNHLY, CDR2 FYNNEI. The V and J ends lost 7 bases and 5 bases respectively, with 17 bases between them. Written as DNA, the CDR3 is TGTGCCAGCACCCTAGGGGGTATCGGAACCGGGGAGCTGTTTTTT. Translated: CASTLGGIGTGELFF.

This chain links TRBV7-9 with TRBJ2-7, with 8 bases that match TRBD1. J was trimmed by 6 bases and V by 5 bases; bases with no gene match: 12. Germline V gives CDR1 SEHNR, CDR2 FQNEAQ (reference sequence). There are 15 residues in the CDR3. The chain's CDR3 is CASSIQTGAFSEQYF. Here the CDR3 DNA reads TGTGCCAGCAGCATACAGACAGGGGCGTTTTCCGAGCAGTACTTC. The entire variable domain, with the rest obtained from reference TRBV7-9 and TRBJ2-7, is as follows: DTGVSQNPRHKITKRGQNVTFRCDPISEHNRLYWYRQTLGQGPEFLTYFQNEAQLEKSRLLSDRFSAERPKGSFSTLEIQRTEQGDSAMYLCASSIQTGAFSEQYFGPGTRLTVT.

Here the CDR3 reads CASSETPTWPDTQYF. CDR3 nucleotides: TGTGCCAGCAGTGAAACACCCACCTGGCCAGATACGCAGTATTTT. This chain joins TRBV2 and TRBJ2-3, with D unresolved. CDR3 length: 15 residues. The V end was cut by 2 bases, the J end by 4 bases, with 13 bases between. Germline CDR1 is SNHLY and CDR2 is FYNNEI.

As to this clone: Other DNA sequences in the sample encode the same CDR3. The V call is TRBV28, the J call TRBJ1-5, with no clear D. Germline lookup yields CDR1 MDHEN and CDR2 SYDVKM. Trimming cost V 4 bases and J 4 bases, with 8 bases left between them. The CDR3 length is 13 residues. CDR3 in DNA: TGTGCCAGCAGTTCGCGGGTGAATCAGCCCCAGCATTTT. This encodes CASSSRVNQPQHF.

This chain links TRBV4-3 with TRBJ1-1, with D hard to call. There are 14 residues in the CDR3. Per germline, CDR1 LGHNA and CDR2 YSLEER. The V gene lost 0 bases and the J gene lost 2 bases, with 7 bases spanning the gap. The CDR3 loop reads CASSQDLSNTEAFF. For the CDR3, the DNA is TGCGCCAGCAGCCAAGATTTGTCAAACACTGAAGCTTTCTTT.

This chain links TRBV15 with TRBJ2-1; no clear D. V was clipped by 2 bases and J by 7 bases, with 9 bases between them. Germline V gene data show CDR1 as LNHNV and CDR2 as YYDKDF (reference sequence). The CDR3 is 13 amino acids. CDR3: CATSRPGGNEQFF. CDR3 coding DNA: TGTGCCACCAGCAGACCCGGCGGTAATGAGCAGTTCTTC.

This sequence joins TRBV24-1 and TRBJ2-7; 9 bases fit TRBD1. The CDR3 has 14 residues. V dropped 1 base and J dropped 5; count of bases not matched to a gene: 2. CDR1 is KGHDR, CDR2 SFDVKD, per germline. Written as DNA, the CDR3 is TGTGCCACCAGTGATTTTGGGACAGGGCACGAGCAGTACTTC. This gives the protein CATSDFGTGHEQYF.

The CDR3 region has the DNA TGTGCCAGCAGCGTAGGCATGGGGGGTACCTATGGCTACACCTTC. Translation gives CASSVGMGGTYGYTF. The chain is built from TRBV9 and TRBJ1-2, with D perhaps matching TRBD1 (5 bases). Deletions cut 0 bases from V and 4 bases from J, with 13 bases between. There are 15 residues in the CDR3. Germline CDR1 reads SGDLS; CDR2 reads YYNGEE.

The CDR3: CAISRDPLSGPQHF. In DNA, the CDR3 is TGTGCCATCAGTAGAGATCCGTTATCAGGGCCCCAGCATTTT. V and J are TRBV10-3 and TRBJ1-5; no firm D call. Germline assignment: CDR1 ENHRY and CDR2 SYGVKD. The V end was cut by 5 bases, the J end by 9 bases, with 17 bases between. The CDR3 spans 14 residues.

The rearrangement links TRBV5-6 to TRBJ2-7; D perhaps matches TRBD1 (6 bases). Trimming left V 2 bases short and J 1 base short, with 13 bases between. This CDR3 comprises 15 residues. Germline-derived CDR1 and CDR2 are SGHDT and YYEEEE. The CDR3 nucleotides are TGTGCCAGCAGCTTCTGGGGACAAAGATCCTACGAGCAGTACTTC. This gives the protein CASSFWGQRSYEQYF.

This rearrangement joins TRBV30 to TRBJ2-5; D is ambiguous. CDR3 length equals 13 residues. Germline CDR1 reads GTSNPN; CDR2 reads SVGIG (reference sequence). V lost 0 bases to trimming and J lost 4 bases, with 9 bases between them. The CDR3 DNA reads TGTGCCTGGAGTGTAGGAGATGGAGAGACCCAGTACTTC. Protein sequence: CAWSVGDGETQYF.

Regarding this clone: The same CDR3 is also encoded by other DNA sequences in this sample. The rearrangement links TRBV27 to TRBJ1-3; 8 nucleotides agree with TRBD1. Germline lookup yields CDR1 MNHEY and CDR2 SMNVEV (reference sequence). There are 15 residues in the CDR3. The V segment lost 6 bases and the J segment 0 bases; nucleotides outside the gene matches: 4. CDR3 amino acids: CASSSTGGSGNTIYF. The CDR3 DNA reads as TGTGCCAGCAGCAGCACAGGGGGCTCTGGAAACACCATATATTTT.

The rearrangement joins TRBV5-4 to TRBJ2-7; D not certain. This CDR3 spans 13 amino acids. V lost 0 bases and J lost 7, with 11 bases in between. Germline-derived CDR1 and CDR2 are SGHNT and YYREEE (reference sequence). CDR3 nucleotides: TGTGCCAGCAGCTTGGACATCCCTCGAGAGCAGTACTTC. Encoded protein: CASSLDIPREQYF.

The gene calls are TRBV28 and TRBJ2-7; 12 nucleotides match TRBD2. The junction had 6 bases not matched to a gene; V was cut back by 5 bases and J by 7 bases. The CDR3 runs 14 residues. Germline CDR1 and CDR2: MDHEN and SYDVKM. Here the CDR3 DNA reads TGTGCCAGCAGTACGACTAGCGGGAGAGGGGAGCAGTACTTC. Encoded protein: CASSTTSGRGEQYF. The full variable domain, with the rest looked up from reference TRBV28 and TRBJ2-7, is DVKVTQSSRYLVKRTGEKVFLECVQDMDHENMFWYRQDPGLGLRLIYFSYDVKMKEKGDIPEGYSVSREKKERFSLILESASTNQTSMYLCASSTTSGRGEQYFGPGTRLTVT.

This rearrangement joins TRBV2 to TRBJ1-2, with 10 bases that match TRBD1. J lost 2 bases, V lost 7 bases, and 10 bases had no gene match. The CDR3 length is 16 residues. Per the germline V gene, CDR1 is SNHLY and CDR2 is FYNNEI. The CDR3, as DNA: TGTGCCAGCATGGGGACAGGGGACGAGAGGAACTATGGCTACACCTTC. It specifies CASMGTGDERNYGYTF.

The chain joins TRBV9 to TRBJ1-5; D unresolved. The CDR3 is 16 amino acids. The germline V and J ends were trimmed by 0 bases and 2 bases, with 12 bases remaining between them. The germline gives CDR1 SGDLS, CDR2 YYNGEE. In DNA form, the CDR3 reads TGTGCCAGCAGCGTAGTCTTTAGTTCGGGCAATCAGCCCCAGCATTTT. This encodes CASSVVFSSGNQPQHF.